This TCR beta chain stems from a study of CD8+ T cells in alopecia areata. Study summary: Treated patients' severity was scored by percentage of affected scalp area.

General study results and limits: With one nonresponder, baseline CD8+ expansion's link to response remains uncertain. Treatment with tofacitinib significantly lowered scalp clonality and reduced expanded CD8+ clones among the top 100. Many expanded lesional clones stayed in scalp and blood while on tofacitinib.

The treatment denotes: oral pan-JAK inhibitor, 5-10 mg twice daily. As to this clone: Its antigen is still unknown.

RNA extraction and reverse transcription yielded cDNA as sequencing template. Libraries were prepared by immunoSEQ multiplex PCR; TCRdb keeps only in-frame clonotypes and omits some of them. The sample yields 150,000 to 200,000 clones, around 59% seen once. The clonotype was recovered from a human donor with alopecia areata. The source material was CD4+ T cells sorted from blood, sampled at week 24, from a patient treated with tofacitinib.

CDR3 in amino acids: CASSLETAGTQYF. As DNA, the CDR3 is TGTGCCAGCAGCTTAGAGACCGCTGGTACGCAGTATTTT. V usage is TRBV7-9 and J usage is TRBJ2-3; no definite D call. V lost 1 base and J lost 8, with 10 bases in between. CDR3 length: 13 residues. CDR1 and CDR2 from the germline V gene are SEHNR and FQNEAQ (reference sequence).